The 2 T cell receptor beta chains given below trace back to one sample, sequenced in a study of cytomegalovirus exposure and HLA in healthy donors. In the PCR, 60 Vbeta and 13 Jbeta primers were used. Repertoires were generated with immunoSEQ multiplex PCR, while TCRdb's copy carries only in-frame clones and drops some. The sample lists 70,000 to 85,000 clones, 74% occurring once. The sequenced sample consisted of PBMCs. Receptor source: a man aged 35-49 years in good health and CMV-seropositive.

The V call is TRBV7-2, the J call TRBJ2-5; TRBD2 aligns across 15 bases. The ends lost 5 bases at V and 0 bases at J; junction bases unmatched: 10. Germline CDR1 reads SGHTA; CDR2 reads FQGNSA. The CDR3 sequence is 19 residues long. The CDR3 spells CASSKRSGLAGGYQETQYF. CDR3 nucleotides: TGTGCCAGCAGCAAACGTAGCGGACTAGCGGGGGGGTACCAAGAGACCCAGTACTTC.

This clone has just one count. The chain has TRBV7-6 and TRBJ1-6; D is undetermined. The CDR3 is 16 amino acids. The germline gives CDR1 SGHVS, CDR2 FNYEAQ. V shed 1 base and J shed 0 bases, with 7 bases lying between them. CDR3 DNA sequence: TGTGCCAGCAGCTTAGATCCGAGCTCCTATAATTCACCCCTCCACTTT. Encoded protein: CASSLDPSSYNSPLHF.